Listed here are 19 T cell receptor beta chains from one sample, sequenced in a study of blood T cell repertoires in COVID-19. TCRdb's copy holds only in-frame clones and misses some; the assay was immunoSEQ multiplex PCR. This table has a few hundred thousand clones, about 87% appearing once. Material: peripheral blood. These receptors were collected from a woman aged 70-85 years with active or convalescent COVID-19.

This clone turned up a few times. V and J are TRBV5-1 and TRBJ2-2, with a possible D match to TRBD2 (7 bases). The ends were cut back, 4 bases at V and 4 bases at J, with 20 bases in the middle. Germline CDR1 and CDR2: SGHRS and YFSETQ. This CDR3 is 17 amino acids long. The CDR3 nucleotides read TGCGCCAGCAGCCAAAAACTCACGGGGGGCAGCACCGGGGAGCTGTTTTTT. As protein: CASSQKLTGGSTGELFF.

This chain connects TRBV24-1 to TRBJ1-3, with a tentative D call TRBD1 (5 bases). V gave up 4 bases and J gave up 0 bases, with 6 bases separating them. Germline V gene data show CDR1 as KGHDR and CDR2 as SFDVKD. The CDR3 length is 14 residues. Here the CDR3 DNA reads TGTGCCACCAGTGAGACAGTCTCTGGAAACACCATATATTTT. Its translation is CATSETVSGNTIYF.

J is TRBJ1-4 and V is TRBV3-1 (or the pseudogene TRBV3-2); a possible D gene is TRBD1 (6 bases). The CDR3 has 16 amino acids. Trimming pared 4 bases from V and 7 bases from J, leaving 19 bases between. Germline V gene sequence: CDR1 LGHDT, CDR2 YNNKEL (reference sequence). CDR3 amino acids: CASSPGLRGRGEKLFF. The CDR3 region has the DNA TGTGCCAGCAGCCCTGGCCTGCGGGGGCGCGGTGAAAAACTGTTTTTT.

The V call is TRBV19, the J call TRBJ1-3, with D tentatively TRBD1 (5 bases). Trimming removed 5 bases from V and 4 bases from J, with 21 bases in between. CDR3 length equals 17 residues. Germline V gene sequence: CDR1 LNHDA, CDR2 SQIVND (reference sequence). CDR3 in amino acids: CASSLSLGGFGGNTIYF. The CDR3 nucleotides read TGTGCCAGTAGTCTCTCCCTGGGGGGATTCGGCGGAAACACCATATATTTT. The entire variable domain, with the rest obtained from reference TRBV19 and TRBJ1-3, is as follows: DGGITQSPKYLFRKEGQNVTLSCEQNLNHDAMYWYRQDPGQGLRLIYYSQIVNDFQKGDIAEGYSVSREKKESFPLTVTSAQKNPTAFYLCASSLSLGGFGGNTIYFGEGSWLTVV.

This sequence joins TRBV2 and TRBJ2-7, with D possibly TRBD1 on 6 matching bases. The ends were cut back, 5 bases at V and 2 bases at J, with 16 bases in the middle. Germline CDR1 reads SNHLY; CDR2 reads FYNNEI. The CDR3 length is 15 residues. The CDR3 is CASSRDNQPTYEQYF. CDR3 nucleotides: TGTGCCAGCAGTCGGGACAACCAACCCACCTACGAGCAGTACTTC.

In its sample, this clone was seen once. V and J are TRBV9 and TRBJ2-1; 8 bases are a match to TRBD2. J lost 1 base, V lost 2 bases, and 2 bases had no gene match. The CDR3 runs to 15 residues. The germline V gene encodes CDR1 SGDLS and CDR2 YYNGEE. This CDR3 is CASSVSGESYNEQFF. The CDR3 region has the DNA TGTGCCAGCAGCGTTAGCGGGGAGTCCTACAATGAGCAGTTCTTC.

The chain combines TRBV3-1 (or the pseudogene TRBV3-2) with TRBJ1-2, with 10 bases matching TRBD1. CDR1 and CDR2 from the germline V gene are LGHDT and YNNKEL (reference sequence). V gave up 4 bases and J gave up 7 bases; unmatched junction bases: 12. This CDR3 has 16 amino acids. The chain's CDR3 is CASSPSGQGNFGGYTF. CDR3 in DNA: TGTGCCAGCAGCCCATCGGGACAGGGGAATTTTGGTGGCTACACCTTC.

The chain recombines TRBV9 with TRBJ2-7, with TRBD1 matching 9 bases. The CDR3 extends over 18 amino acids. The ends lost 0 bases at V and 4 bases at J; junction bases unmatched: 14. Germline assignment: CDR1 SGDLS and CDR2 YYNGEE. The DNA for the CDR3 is TGTGCCAGCAGCGTAGCGATATGGACGGGACAGGGAGATTACGAGCAGTACTTC. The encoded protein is CASSVAIWTGQGDYEQYF.

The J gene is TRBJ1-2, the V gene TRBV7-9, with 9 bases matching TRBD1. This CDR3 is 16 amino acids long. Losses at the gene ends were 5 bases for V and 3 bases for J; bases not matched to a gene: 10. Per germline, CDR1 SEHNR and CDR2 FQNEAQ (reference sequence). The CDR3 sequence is CASSLFRTGVDYGYTF. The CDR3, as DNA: TGTGCCAGCAGCCTCTTCCGGACAGGGGTTGACTATGGCTACACCTTC.

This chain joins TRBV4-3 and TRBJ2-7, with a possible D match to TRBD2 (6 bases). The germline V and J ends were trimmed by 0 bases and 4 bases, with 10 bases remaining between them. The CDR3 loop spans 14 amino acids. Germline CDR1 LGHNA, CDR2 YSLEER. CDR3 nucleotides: TGCGCCAGCAGCCAAGATGCTCGGGGGTACGAGCAGTACTTC. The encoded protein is CASSQDARGYEQYF.

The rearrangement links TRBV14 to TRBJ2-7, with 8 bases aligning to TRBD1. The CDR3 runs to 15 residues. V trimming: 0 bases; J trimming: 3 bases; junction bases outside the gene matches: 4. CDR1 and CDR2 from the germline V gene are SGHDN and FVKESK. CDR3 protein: CASSQEPGQVYEQYF. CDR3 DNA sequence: TGTGCCAGCAGCCAAGAACCGGGACAGGTCTACGAGCAGTACTTC.

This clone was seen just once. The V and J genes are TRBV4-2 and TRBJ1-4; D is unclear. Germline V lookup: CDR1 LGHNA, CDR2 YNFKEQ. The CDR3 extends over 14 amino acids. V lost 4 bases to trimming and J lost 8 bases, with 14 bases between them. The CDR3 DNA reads TGTGCCAGCAGCCGTCAGGCAAATAGGGAAAAACTGTTTTTT. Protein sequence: CASSRQANREKLFF.

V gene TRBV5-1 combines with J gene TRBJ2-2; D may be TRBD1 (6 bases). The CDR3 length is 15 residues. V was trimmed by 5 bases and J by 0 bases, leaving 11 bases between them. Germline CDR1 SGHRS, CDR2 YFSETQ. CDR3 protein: CASSYREANTGELFF. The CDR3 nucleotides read TGCGCCAGCAGTTACAGGGAAGCGAACACCGGGGAGCTGTTTTTT.

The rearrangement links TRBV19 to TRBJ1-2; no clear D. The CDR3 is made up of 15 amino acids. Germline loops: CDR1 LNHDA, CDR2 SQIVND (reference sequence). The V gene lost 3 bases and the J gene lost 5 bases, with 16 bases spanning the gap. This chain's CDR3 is CASSIFTEGSYGYTF. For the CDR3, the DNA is TGTGCCAGTAGTATTTTTACGGAGGGTTCGTATGGCTACACCTTC.

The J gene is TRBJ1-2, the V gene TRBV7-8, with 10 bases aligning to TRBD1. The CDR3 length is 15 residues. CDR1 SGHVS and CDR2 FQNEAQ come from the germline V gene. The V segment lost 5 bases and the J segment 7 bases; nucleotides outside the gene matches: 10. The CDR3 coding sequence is TGTGCCAGCAGCGATCCGGGACAGGGGTTTGGTGGCTACACCTTC. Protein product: CASSDPGQGFGGYTF.

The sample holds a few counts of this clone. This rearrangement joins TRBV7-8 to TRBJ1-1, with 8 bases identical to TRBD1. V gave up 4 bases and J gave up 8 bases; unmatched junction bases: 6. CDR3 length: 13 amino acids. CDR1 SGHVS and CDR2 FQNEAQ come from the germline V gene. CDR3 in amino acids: CASSYLQGAEAFF. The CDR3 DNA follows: TGTGCCAGCAGCTATCTCCAGGGGGCGGAAGCTTTCTTT. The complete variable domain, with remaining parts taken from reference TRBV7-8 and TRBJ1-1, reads GAGVSQSPRYKVAKRGQDVALRCDPISGHVSLFWYQQALGQGPEFLTYFQNEAQLDKSGLPSDRFFAERPEGSVSTLKIQRTQQEDSAVYLCASSYLQGAEAFFGQGTRLTVV.

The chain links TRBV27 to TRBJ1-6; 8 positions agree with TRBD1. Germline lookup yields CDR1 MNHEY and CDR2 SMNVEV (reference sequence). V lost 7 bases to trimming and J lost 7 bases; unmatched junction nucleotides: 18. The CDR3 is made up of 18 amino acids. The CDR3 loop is CASKIGQGLRNMNSPLHF. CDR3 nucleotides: TGTGCCAGCAAAATAGGACAGGGCTTAAGGAATATGAATTCACCCCTCCACTTT.

The DNA for the CDR3 is TGTGCCAGCAGCCAAGAGGGAGGATCCTACAATGAGCAGTTCTTC. The encoded protein is CASSQEGGSYNEQFF. The rearrangement uses TRBV3-1 (or the pseudogene TRBV3-2) and TRBJ2-1, with a weak D call TRBD2 (6 bases). Per germline, CDR1 LGHDT and CDR2 YNNKEL (reference sequence). The CDR3 is 15 residues long. Deletions cut 0 bases from V and 1 base from J, with 7 bases between.

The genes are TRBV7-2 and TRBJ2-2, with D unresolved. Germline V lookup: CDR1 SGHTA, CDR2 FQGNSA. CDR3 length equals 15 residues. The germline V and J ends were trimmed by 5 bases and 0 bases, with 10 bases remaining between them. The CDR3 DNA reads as TGTGCCAGCAGCCTAATCGGTGCGAACACCGGGGAGCTGTTTTTT. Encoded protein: CASSLIGANTGELFF.